This T cell receptor beta chain was documented in a study of tumor-infiltrating lymphocytes in primary liver carcinoma. The germline V gene encodes CDR1 SGHRS and CDR2 YFSETQ. The CDR3 contains 14 residues. With V trimmed by 7 bases and J by 10 bases, 10 bases remained unmatched. Regarding the study as a whole: Among the pair types, tumor region pairs showed more overlap than tumor-adjacent and tumor-blood pairs. Tumors had a top-250-clone fraction that was significantly higher than blood (p = 0.039).

The authors made TCR beta cDNA from around 500 ng total RNA with a constant-region primer. Three rounds of nested multiplex PCR with slightly modified ARM-PCR produced TCR beta libraries. TRBV1-TRBV30 forward primers and a C-beta reverse primer were used in the first two PCR rounds, which each ran for 9 to 10 cycles. TCRdb itself ran the multiplex PCR reads through MiXCR, one entry per CDR3 protein. In the table there are roughly 120,000 distinct CDR3 sequences, around 62% of which are singletons. Ten or more counts support this clonotype. Its specificity is unknown. DNA and RNA were both co-extracted from approximately 22-30 mg of bulk tissue that had not been sorted.

The chain combines TRBV5-1 with TRBJ2-1; 11 bases line up with TRBD2. The source material was liver tumor tissue from sampling region 1. Subset indicated: tumor region T1, superior pole. The clonotype comes from a woman aged 55-69 years with primary liver carcinoma and hepatitis B virus infection. CDR3 nucleotides: TGCGCCAGCTCTGGGACTAGCGGAGGTGGGGAGCAGTTCTTC. It translates to CASSGTSGGGEQFF.